This TCR beta chain was captured by sequencing in a study of blood T cell repertoires in COVID-19. Study details: The United States, Italy and Spain supplied acute and convalescent COVID-19 samples.

In germline, CDR1 is MGHRA, CDR2 YSYEKL. V was shortened by 0 bases and J by 0 bases, with 17 bases between the two germline ends. The CDR3 is made up of 18 amino acids. TCRdb keeps only in-frame clones here, not all; method: immunoSEQ multiplex PCR. The sample lists 55,000 to 95,000 clones; more than 80% were seen once. This chain joins TRBV4-1 and TRBJ1-2; D is perhaps TRBD1 (6 bases). The sequencing input was peripheral blood. The origin of this receptor is a woman in her seventies with acute or convalescent COVID-19. CDR3 region: CASSQDPGVGRTNYGYTF. CDR3 bases: TGCGCCAGCAGCCAAGATCCAGGGGTGGGGAGAACTAACTATGGCTACACCTTC.